Sequencing of this T cell receptor (beta chain) was carried out in a study of blood T cell repertoires in COVID-19. Study context: Some COVID-19 samples were acute and others convalescent; all came from the United States, Italy and Spain.

The CDR3 is 15 residues long. V shed 8 bases and J shed 4 bases, with 20 bases lying between them. Germline V lookup: CDR1 MDHEN, CDR2 SYDVKM. In the authors' methods: Amplification of reference gene primers was used by the study to estimate nucleated cell counts. The repertoire was sequenced with immunoSEQ multiplex PCR; TCRdb's copy has only in-frame clones and lacks some. That table supplies the V and J calls and clone size; D and trimming were determined from the DNA. The data contain about 140,000 clones, around nine tenths of them seen just once; the ten biggest clones take up around 4.5%. Material: peripheral blood. The clonotype originates from a woman aged 40 to 55 with acute or convalescent COVID-19. The rearrangement uses TRBV28 and TRBJ1-2; a weak D match, TRBD1 (6 bases). The CDR3 loop reads CASSLGGGRFYGYTF. CDR3 in DNA: TGTGCCAGCTCCCTAGGGGGGGGGCGTTTCTATGGCTACACCTTC.